This TCR beta chain was found in a study of OX40 agonist ivuxolimab in advanced cancers. Regarding the complete study: Ivuxolimab, which targeted the costimulatory receptor OX40 (CD134), was an agonistic, fully human IgG2 monoclonal antibody. Intravenous ivuxolimab was administered to patients every 2 weeks at six dose levels: 0.01, 0.1, 0.3, 1.5, 3 and 10 mg/kg. The paper describes the monotherapy dose-escalation part (N = 52 patients) of the phase I trial of ivuxolimab. Among the roughly 50 dose-escalation patients, around 20 had hepatocellular carcinoma, 15 or so melanoma, 9 renal cell carcinoma and 9 head and neck cancer. The dose-escalation cohort was 82.7% male with a mean age of approximately 60 years, ranging from roughly 20 to 80. Partial responses occurred in three dose-escalation patients, of whom one had hepatocellular carcinoma and two had cutaneous melanoma. Patients were allowed to have had prior anti-PD-1, anti-PD-L1 or anti-CTLA-4 therapy, and around 40% of the dose-escalation patients had previously received checkpoint inhibitors. Peripheral TCRbeta sequencing aimed to test whether ivuxolimab altered TCR sequence diversity and caused clonal T-cell expansion.

Patients with a history of autoimmune disease or receiving systemic immunosuppression were excluded from the trial. Peripheral blood for TCR sequencing was collected from all dose cohorts at baseline, on cycle 4 day 1, and on cycle 7 day 1. The samples were taken from a phase I, first-in-human, multicenter, open-label dose-escalation trial of ivuxolimab. Adults with locally advanced or metastatic head and neck squamous cell, hepatocellular, melanoma or renal cell carcinoma were enrolled in the trial. Before TCR sequencing, CD4+ and CD8+ T cells were separately sorted from peripheral blood. Genomic DNA was isolated from the sorted cells so that the TCRbeta CDR3 region could be sequenced. The immunoSEQ Assay was used to sequence the TCRbeta CDR3 regions. TCRdb re-hosts the immuneACCESS table, in-frame sequences only. Its copies lack some clones; in the studies checked, an unresolved V gene accounts for under half of them, and the cause for the rest is not known. The sample table contains tens of thousands of clones; only one count was recorded for about 90% of them. The ten top clones hold about 1.3% of the sample.

The CDR1 and CDR2 encoded by the germline V gene are SGDLS and YYNGEE. Including the terminal cysteine and phenylalanine, the CDR3 comprises 14 residues. The entry retains the CDR3 DNA only, 42 bases that are in frame from base 1. V is cut by 0 bases and J by 9 bases, and the space between the germline ends is 10 bases. As for this clone: The antigen it binds to is not known. Base qualities are not recorded, but no much larger clone differs from it by a single base.

Study-wide findings and limitations: Low levels of normalized T-cell clonal expansion were also seen in some patients who did not respond. In partial responders in the 0.1-3.0 mg/kg groups, normalized peripheral clonal expansion was found to be among the lowest, especially among CD8+ T cells. Which antigens the clonally expanded peripheral T cells were specific for was not determined. On average, CD8+ T cells showed more expanded clones than CD4+ T cells after ivuxolimab. At doses of 0.1 to 3.0 mg/kg, clonal expansion of both CD4+ and CD8+ blood T cells was observed from baseline to week 6.

The rearrangement joined TRBV9 to TRBJ1-6, and the D gene may be TRBD1, 5 bases matching. The sequence was obtained from an adult with an advanced solid tumor such as melanoma, head and neck, liver or kidney cancer. Here the sequenced sample was CD4+ or CD8+ T cells sorted from blood, taken in a trial of the OX40 agonist ivuxolimab. The base sequence is TGTGCCAGCAGCGTAGCAGGGATCGGTTCACCCCTCCACTTT. The translation is CASSVAGIGSPLHF.